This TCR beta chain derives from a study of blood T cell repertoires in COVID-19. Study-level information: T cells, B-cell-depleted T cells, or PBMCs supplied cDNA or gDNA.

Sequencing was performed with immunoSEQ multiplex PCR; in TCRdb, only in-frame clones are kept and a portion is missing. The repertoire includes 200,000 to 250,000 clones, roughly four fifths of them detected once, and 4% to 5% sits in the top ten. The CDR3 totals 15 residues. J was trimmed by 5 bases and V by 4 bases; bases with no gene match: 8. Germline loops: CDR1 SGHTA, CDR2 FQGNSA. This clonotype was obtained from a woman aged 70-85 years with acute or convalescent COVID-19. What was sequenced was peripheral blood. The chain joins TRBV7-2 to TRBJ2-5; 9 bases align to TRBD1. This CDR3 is CASSSNRGLGETQYF. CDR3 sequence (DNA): TGTGCCAGCAGCTCGAACAGGGGGCTAGGGGAGACCCAGTACTTC.